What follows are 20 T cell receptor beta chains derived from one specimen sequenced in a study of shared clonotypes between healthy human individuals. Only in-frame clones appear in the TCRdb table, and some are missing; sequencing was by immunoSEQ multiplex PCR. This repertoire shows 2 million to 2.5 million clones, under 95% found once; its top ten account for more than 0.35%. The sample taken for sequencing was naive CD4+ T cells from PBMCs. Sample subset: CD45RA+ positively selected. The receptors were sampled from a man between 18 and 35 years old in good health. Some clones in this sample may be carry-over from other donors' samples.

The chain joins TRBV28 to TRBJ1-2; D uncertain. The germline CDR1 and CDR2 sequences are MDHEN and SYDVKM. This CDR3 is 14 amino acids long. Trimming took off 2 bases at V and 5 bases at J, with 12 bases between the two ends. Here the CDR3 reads CASSLAAPGYGYTF. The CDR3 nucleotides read TGTGCCAGCAGTTTAGCGGCTCCGGGGTATGGCTACACCTTC.

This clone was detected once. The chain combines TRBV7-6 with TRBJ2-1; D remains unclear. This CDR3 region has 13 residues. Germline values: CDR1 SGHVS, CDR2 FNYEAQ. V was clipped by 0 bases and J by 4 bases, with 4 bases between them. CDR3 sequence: CASSLAEYNEQFF. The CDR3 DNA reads TGTGCCAGCAGCTTAGCGGAGTACAATGAGCAGTTCTTC.

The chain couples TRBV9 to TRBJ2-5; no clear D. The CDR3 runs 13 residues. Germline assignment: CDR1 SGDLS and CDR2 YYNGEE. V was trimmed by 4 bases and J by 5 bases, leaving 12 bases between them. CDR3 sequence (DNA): TGTGCCAGCAGCTCCTCGGCCCGGGAGACCCAGTACTTC. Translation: CASSSSARETQYF.

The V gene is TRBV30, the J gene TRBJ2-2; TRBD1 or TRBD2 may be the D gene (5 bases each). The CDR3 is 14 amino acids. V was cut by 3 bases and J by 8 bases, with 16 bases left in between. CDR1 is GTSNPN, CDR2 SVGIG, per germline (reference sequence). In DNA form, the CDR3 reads TGTGCCTGGAGGCCGGGGACCCCCCCGGGGGAGCTGTTTTTT. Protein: CAWRPGTPPGELFF. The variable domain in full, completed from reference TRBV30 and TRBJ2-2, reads SQTIHQWPATLVQPVGSPLSLECTVEGTSNPNLYWYRQAAGRGLQLLFYSVGIGQISSEVPQNLSASRPQDRQFILSSKKLLLSDSGFYLCAWRPGTPPGELFFGEGSRLTVL.

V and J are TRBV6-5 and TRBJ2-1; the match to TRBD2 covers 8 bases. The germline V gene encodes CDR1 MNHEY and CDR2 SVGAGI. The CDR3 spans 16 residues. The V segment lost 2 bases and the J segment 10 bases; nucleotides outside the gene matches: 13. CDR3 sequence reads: CASSYGGTRSIEEQFF. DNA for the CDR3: TGTGCCAGCAGTTACGGGGGGACTAGGTCCATTGAGGAGCAGTTCTTC.

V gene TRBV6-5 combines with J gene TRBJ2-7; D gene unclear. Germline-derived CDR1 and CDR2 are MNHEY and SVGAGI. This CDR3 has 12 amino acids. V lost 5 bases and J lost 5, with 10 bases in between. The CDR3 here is CASSTRADEQYF. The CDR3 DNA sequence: TGTGCCAGCAGTACAAGGGCCGACGAGCAGTACTTC.

CDR3: CASSDRDSTNEKLFF. Written as DNA, the CDR3 is TGCGCCAGCTCGGACAGGGATTCAACTAATGAAAAACTGTTTTTT. The gene calls are TRBV4-1 and TRBJ1-4; 8 bases match TRBD1. Germline V gene data show CDR1 as MGHRA and CDR2 as YSYEKL. The junction had 5 bases not matched to a gene; V was cut back by 8 bases and J by 0 bases. The CDR3 runs 15 residues.

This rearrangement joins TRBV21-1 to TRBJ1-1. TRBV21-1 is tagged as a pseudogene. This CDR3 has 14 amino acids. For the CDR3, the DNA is TGTGCCAGCAGCAAAGAAATCGGGCGGACTGAAGCTTTCTTT. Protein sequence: CASSKEIGRTEAFF.

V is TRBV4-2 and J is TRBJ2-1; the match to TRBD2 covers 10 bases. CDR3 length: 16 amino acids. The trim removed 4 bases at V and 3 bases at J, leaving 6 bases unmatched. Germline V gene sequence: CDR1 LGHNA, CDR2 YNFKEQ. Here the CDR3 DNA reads TGTGCCAGCAGCCCCTCGGGGACTAGCGACTACAATGAGCAGTTCTTC. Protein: CASSPSGTSDYNEQFF.

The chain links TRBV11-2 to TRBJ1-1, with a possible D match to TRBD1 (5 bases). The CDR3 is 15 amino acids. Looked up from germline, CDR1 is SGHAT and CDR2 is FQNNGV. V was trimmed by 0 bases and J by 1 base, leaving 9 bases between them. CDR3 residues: CASSLERTPNTEAFF. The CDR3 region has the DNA TGTGCCAGCAGCTTAGAGAGGACACCGAACACTGAAGCTTTCTTT.

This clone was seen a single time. DNA for the CDR3: TGCGCCAGCAGCTTGGCCGGGACAGGGACCGAGACGCAGTTCTTC. Amino acids: CASSLAGTGTETQFF. This sequence joins TRBV5-1 and TRBJ2-1, with 9 bases matching TRBD1. Trimming took 0 bases from V and 12 from J; bases not matched to a gene: 10. Germline V gives CDR1 SGHRS, CDR2 YFSETQ. This CDR3 is 15 amino acids long. The complete variable domain, with remaining parts taken from reference TRBV5-1 and TRBJ2-1, reads KAGVTQTPRYLIKTRGQQVTLSCSPISGHRSVSWYQQTPGQGLQFLFEYFSETQRNKGNFPGRFSGRQFSNSRSEMNVSTLELGDSALYLCASSLAGTGTETQFFGPGTRLTVL.

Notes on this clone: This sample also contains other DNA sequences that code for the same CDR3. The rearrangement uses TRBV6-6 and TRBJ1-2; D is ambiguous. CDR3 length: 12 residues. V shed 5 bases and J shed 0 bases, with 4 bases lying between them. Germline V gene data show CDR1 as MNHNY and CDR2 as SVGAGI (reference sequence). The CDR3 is CASSGANYGYTF. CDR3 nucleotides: TGTGCCAGCAGTGGGGCTAACTATGGCTACACCTTC.

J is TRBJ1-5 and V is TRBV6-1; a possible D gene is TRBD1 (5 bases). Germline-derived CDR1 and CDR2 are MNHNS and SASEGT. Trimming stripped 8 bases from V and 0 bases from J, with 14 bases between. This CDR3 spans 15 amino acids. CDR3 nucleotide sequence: TGTGCCAGCGCTGTAGCGACAGTTAGCAATCAGCCCCAGCATTTT. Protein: CASAVATVSNQPQHF.

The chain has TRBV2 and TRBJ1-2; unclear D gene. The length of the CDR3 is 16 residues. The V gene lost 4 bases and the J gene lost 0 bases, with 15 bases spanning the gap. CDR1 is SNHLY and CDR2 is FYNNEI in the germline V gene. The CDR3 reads CASSATFLLANYGYTF. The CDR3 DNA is TGTGCCAGCAGTGCCACTTTCCTGTTAGCTAACTATGGCTACACCTTC.

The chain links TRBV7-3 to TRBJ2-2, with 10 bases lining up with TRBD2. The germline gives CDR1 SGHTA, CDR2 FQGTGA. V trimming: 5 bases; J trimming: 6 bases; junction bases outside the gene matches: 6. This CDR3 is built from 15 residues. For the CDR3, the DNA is TGTGCCAGCAGCCGAGATGGGACTAGCGCCGGGGAGCTGTTTTTT. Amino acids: CASSRDGTSAGELFF.

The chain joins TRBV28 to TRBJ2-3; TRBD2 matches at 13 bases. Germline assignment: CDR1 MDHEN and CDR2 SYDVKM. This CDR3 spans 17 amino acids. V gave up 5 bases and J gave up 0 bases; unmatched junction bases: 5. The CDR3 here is CASSPGTSGISTDTQYF. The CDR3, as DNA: TGTGCCAGCAGTCCCGGGACTAGCGGGATTAGCACAGATACGCAGTATTTT.

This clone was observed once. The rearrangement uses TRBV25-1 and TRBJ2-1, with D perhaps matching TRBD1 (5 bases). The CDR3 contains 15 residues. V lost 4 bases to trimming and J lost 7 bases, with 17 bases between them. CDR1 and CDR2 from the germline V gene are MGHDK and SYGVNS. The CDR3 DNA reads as TGTGCCAGCAGTGTCATCCCAGGGTTGGTGAATGAGCAGTTCTTC. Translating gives CASSVIPGLVNEQFF.

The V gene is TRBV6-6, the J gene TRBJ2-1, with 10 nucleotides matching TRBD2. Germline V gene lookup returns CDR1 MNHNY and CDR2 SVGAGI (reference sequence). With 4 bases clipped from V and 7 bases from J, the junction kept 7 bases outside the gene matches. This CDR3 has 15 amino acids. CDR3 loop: CASSSVTSGYNEQFF. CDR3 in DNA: TGTGCCAGCAGTTCAGTGACTAGCGGGTATAATGAGCAGTTCTTC.

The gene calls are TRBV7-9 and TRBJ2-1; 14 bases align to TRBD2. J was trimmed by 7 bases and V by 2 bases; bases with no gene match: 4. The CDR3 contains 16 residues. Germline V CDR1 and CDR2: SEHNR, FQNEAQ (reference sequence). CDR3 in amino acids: CASSLSGTSGSNEQFF. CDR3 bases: TGTGCCAGCAGCTTATCTGGGACTAGCGGGAGTAATGAGCAGTTCTTC.

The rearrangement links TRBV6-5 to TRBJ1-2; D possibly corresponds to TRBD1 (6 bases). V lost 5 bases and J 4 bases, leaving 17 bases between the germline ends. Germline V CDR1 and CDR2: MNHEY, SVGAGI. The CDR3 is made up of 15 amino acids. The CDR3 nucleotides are TGTGCCAGCAGTCTATCGGACAGAGATACCTATGGCTACACCTTC. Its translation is CASSLSDRDTYGYTF.